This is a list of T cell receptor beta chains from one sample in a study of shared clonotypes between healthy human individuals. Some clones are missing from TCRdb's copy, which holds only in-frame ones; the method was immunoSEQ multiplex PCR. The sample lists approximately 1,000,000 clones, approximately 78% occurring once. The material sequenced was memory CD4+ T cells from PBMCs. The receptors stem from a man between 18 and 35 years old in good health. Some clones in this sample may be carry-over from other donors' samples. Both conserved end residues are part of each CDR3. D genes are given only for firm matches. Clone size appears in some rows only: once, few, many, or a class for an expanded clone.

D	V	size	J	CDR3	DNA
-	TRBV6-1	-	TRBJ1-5	CASSDFKSNQPQHF	TGTGCCAGCAGTGATTTTAAGAGCAATCAGCCCCAGCATTTT
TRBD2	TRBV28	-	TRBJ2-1	CASSFLSGTNEQFF	TGTGCCAGCAGCTTCCTAAGCGGGACCAATGAGCAGTTCTTC
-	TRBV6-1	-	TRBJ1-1	CASSNRGWTEAFF	TGTGCCAGCAGTAACCGGGGTTGGACTGAAGCTTTCTTT
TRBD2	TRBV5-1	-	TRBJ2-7	CASSLELWGGASYEQYF	TGCGCCAGCAGCTTGGAGTTGTGGGGGGGAGCCTCCTACGAGCAGTACTTC
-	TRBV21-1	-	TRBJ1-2	CASSKKVTPLTF	TGTGCCAGCAGCAAAAAAGTCACCCCTCTCACCTTC
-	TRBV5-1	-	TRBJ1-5	CASSLFPGGQPQHF	TGCGCCAGCAGCTTATTCCCCGGAGGGCAGCCCCAGCATTTT
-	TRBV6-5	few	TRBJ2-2	CASRYSVNTGELFF	TGTGCCAGCAGGTACAGCGTGAACACCGGGGAGCTGTTTTTT
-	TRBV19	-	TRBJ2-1	CASSRSWRGEQFF	TGTGCCAGTAGCCGATCCTGGAGGGGTGAGCAGTTCTTC
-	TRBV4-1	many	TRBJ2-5	CASSHGRGVGETQYF	TGCGCCAGCAGCCATGGCCGCGGGGTGGGGGAGACCCAGTACTTC
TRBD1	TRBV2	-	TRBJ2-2	CASSDEGGSSGELFF	TGTGCCAGCAGTGATGAAGGGGGCTCATCCGGGGAGCTGTTTTTT
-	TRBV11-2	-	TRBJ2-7	CASSLSGGTYEQYF	TGTGCCAGCTCACTTTCCGGCGGCACCTACGAGCAGTACTTC
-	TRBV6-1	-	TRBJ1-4	CASSDYSGVEKLFF	TGTGCCAGCAGTGACTATTCAGGGGTTGAAAAACTGTTTTTT
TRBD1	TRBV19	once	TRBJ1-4	CASSTSGTDEKLFF	TGTGCCAGTAGTACAAGCGGGACAGATGAAAAACTGTTTTTT
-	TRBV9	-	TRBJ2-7	CASSGPGQSYEQYF	TGTGCCAGCAGCGGGCCCGGCCAGTCCTACGAGCAGTACTTC
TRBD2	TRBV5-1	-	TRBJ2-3	CASSTSGSSDTQYF	TGCGCCAGTTCGACTAGCGGGAGTTCAGATACGCAGTATTTT
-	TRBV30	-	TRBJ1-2	CAWSVLSGRANYGYTF	TGTGCCTGGAGTGTTTTATCGGGGAGGGCTAACTATGGCTACACCTTC
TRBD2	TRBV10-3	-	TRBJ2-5	CAISESTGGQETQYF	TGTGCCATCAGTGAGTCCACGGGAGGGCAAGAGACCCAGTACTTC
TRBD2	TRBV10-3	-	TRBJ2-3	CAISGTSASGSTDTQYF	TGTGCCATCAGCGGGACTAGCGCCTCCGGAAGCACAGATACGCAGTATTTT
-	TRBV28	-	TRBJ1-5	CASSSPAAGSNQPQHF	TGTGCCAGCAGTTCCCCCGCGGCAGGGAGTAATCAGCCCCAGCATTTT
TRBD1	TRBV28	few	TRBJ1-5	CASSSRDRVNQPQHF	TGTGCCAGCAGTTCCCGGGACAGGGTCAATCAGCCCCAGCATTTT
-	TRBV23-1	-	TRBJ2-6	CASSQSIRGDANVLTF	TGCGCCAGCAGTCAATCGATCAGGGGGGACGCCAACGTCCTGACTTTC
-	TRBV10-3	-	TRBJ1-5	CVARTVTNQPQHF	TGTGTTGCTCGGACAGTGACGAATCAGCCCCAGCATTTT
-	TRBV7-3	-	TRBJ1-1	CASSPNRRGQNTEAFF	TGTGCCAGCAGCCCGAACAGAAGGGGACAGAACACTGAAGCTTTCTTT
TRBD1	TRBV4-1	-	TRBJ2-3	CASSYERDRARHTQYF	TGCGCCAGCAGCTACGAAAGGGACAGGGCCCGGCATACGCAGTATTTT
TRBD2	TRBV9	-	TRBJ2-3	CASSARSGRSDTQYF	TGTGCCAGCAGCGCCCGTAGCGGGAGATCTGATACGCAGTATTTT
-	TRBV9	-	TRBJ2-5	CASSVLEGRGETQYF	TGTGCCAGCAGCGTATTGGAGGGAAGGGGAGAGACCCAGTACTTC
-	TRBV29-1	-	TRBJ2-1	CSVVFGGLNEQFF	TGCAGCGTTGTTTTCGGGGGCTTAAATGAGCAGTTCTTC
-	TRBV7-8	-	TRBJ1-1	CASSLVGDTEAFF	TGTGCCAGCAGCTTAGTAGGCGACACTGAAGCTTTCTTT
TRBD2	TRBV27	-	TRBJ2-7	CASSFAPFKLAGDEQYF	TGTGCCAGCAGTTTTGCCCCGTTCAAACTAGCGGGAGACGAGCAGTACTTC